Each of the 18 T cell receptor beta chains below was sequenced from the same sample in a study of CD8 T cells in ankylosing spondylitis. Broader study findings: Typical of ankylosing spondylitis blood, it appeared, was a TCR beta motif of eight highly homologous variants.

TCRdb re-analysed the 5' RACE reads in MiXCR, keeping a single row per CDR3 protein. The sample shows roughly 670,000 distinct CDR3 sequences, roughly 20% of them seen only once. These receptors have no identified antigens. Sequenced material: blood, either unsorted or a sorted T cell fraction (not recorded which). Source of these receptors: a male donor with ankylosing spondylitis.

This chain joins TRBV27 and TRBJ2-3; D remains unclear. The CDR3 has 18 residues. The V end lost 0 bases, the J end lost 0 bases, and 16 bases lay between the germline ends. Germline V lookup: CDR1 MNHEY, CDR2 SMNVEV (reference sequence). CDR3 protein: CASSLSSQGQTSTDTQYF. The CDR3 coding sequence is TGTGCCAGCAGTTTATCGTCTCAAGGGCAAACTAGCACAGATACGCAGTATTTT.

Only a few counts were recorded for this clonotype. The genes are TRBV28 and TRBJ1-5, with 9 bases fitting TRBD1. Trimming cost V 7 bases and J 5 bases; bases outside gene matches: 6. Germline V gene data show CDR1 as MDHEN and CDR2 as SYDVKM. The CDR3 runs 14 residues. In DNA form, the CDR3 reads TGTGCCAGCACCCCGGGACAGGGTCATCAGCCCCAGCATTTT. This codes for CASTPGQGHQPQHF.

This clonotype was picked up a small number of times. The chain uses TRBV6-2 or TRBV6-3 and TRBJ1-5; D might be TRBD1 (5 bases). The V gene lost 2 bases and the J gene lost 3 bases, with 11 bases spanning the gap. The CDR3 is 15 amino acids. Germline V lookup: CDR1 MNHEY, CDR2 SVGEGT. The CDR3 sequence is CASSYTDSSNQPQHF. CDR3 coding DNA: TGTGCCAGCAGTTACACAGACAGCTCCAATCAGCCCCAGCATTTT.

The CDR3 loop reads CASSQEWLYHEQYF. CDR3 nucleotides: TGCGCCAGCAGCCAAGAATGGTTATACCACGAGCAGTACTTC. This chain joins TRBV4-1 and TRBJ2-7; D remains ambiguous. CDR1 and CDR2 from the germline V gene are MGHRA and YSYEKL. The CDR3 contains 14 residues. V lost 0 bases and J 5 bases, leaving 11 bases between the germline ends.

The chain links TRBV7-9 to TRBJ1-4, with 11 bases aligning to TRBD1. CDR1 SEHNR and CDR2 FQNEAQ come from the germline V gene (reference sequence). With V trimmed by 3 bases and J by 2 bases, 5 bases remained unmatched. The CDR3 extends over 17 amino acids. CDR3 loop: CASSLLDRGPTNEKLFF. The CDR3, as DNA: TGTGCCAGCAGCTTGCTGGACAGGGGGCCCACTAATGAAAAACTGTTTTTT.

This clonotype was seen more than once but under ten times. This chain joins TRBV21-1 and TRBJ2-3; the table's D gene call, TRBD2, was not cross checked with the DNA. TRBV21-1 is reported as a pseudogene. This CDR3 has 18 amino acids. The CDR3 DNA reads TGTGCCAGCAGCAAAGTTGGCTCTAGCGGGGGCCTCACAGATACGCAGTATTTT. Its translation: CASSKVGSSGGLTDTQYF.

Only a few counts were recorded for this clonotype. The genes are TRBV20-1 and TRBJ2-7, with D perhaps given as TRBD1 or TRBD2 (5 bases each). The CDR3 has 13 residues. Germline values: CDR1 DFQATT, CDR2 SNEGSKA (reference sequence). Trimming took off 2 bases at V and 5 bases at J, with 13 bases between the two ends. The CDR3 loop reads CSARRGAVNEQYF. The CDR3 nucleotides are TGCAGTGCTAGAAGAGGGGCAGTAAACGAGCAGTACTTC.

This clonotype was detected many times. CDR3 protein: CASSEGDWETQYF. CDR3 in DNA: TGTGCCAGCAGTGAAGGGGATTGGGAGACCCAGTACTTC. The chain combines TRBV2 with TRBJ2-5, with unresolved D. Germline CDR1 and CDR2: SNHLY and FYNNEI. Trimming left V 1 base short and J 5 bases short, with 8 bases between. This CDR3 is 13 amino acids long.

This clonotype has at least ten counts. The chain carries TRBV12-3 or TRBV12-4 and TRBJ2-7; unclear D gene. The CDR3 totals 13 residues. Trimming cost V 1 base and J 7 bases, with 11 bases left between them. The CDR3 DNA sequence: TGTGCCAGCAGTTTAGGCACAGCCTTGGAGCAGTACTTC. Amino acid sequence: CASSLGTALEQYF.

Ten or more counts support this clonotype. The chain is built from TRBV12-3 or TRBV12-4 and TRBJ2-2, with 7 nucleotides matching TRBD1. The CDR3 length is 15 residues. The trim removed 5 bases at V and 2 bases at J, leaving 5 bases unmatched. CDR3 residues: CASSLGQANTGELFF. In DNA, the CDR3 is TGTGCCAGCAGTCTCGGACAGGCCAACACCGGGGAGCTGTTTTTT.

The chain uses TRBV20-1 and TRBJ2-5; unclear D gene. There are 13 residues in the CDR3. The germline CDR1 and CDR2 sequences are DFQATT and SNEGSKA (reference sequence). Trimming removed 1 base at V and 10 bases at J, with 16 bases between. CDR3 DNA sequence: TGCAGTGCTAGAGTTGGGCTAGTTGACTTCCAGTACTTC. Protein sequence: CSARVGLVDFQYF.

For the CDR3, the DNA is TGTGCCAGCAGCTTAGACTGGGATTCACCCCTCCACTTT. It encodes CASSLDWDSPLHF. The V and J genes are TRBV7-3 and TRBJ1-6, with D uncertain. The V gene lost 2 bases and the J gene lost 8 bases, with 7 bases spanning the gap. This CDR3 is 13 amino acids long. Per the germline V gene, CDR1 is SGHTA and CDR2 is FQGTGA.

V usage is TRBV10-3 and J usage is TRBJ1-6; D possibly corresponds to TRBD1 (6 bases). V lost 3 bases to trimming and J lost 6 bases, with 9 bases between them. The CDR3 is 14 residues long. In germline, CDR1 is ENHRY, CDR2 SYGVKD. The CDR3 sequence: CAISERGANSPLHF. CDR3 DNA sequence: TGTGCCATCAGTGAACGGGGGGCTAATTCACCCCTCCACTTT.

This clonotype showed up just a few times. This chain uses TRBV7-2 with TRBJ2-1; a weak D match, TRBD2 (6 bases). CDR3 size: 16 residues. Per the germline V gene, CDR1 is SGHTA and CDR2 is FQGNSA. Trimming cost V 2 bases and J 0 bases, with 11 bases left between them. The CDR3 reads CASSLRVGSSYNEQFF. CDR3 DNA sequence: TGTGCCAGCAGCTTACGAGTCGGGAGCTCCTACAATGAGCAGTTCTTC.

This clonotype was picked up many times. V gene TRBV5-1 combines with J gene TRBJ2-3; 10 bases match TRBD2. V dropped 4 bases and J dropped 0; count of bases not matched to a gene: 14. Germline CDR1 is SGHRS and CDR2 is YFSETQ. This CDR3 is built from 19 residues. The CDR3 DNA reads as TGCGCCAGCAGCGGAGGGGTTCTAGCGGGGGCGTTGAGCACAGATACGCAGTATTTT. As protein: CASSGGVLAGALSTDTQYF. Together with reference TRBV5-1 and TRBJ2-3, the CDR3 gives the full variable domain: KAGVTQTPRYLIKTRGQQVTLSCSPISGHRSVSWYQQTPGQGLQFLFEYFSETQRNKGNFPGRFSGRQFSNSRSEMNVSTLELGDSALYLCASSGGVLAGALSTDTQYFGPGTRLTVL.

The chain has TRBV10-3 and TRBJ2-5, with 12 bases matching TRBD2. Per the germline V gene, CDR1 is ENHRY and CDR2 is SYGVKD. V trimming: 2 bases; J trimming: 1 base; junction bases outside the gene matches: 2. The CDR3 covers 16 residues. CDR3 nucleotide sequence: TGTGCCATCAGTGAGACTAGCGGGGGGACCCAAGAGACCCAGTACTTC. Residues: CAISETSGGTQETQYF.

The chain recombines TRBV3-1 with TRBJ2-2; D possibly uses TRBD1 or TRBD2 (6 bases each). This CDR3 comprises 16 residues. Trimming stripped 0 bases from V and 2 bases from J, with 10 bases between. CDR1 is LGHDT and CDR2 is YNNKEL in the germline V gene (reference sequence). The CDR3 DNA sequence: TGTGCCAGCAGCCAAGATGCGGGACATAACACCGGGGAGCTGTTTTTT. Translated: CASSQDAGHNTGELFF.

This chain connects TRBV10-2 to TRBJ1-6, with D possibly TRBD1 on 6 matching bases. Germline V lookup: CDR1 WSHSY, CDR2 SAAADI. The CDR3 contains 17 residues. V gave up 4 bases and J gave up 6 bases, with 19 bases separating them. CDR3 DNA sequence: TGCGCCAGCAGTGTGGGGGCCAGGGAATCCGCTAATTCACCCCTCCACTTT. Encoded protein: CASSVGARESANSPLHF.